The TCR beta chain under discussion was sequenced for a study of radiotherapy plus CTLA-4 blockade in lung cancer. The wider study: Around 18% of patients responded objectively, and approximately 31% achieved disease control. General observations from the study: Interferon-beta, together with early blood T cell clone dynamics, reportedly best predicted response. TCR clones from tumors expanded in blood after radiotherapy plus ipilimumab.

With regard to this clone: Its antigen is currently unknown.

Germline lookup yields CDR1 MDHEN and CDR2 SYDVKM. V gave up 5 bases and J gave up 2 bases; unmatched junction bases: 6. There are 15 residues in the CDR3. Assay: immunoSEQ multiplex PCR; the TCRdb copy retains only in-frame clones and omits some. Found here are about 80,000 clones, 60% to 85% of them singletons; the top ten hold about 20%. V usage is TRBV28 and J usage is TRBJ1-3, with 7 positions matching TRBD1. The source is a human donor with non-small cell lung cancer whose response to radiotherapy plus ipilimumab could not be evaluated. Some clones in this sample may be carry-over from other donors' samples. This specimen was peripheral blood, taken from a patient treated with radiotherapy plus ipilimumab. CDR3: CASSPPDRTGNTIYF. DNA of the CDR3: TGTGCCAGCAGTCCACCGGACAGGACTGGAAACACCATATATTTT.